The 32 T cell receptor beta chains in this list originate from one sample, sequenced in a study of T-cell reconstitution after alpha-beta-depleted transplantation in children. TCRbeta library preparation incorporated unique molecular identifiers. TCRdb reprocessed the PCR reads via MiXCR and lists one record per CDR3 protein. The sample lists roughly 120,000 distinct CDR3 sequences; roughly 24% were seen once. The sample here was PBMCs, mostly from graft donor cells, taken 180 days after TCRalphabeta/CD19-depleted stem cell transplant. These receptors were taken from a male patient between 2 and 15 years old who had a stem cell transplant for chronic granulomatous disease, so the T cells may come from the graft donor.

This clonotype was counted ten times or more. The gene calls are TRBV7-6 and TRBJ2-5; no clear D gene. The CDR3 length is 14 residues. The germline CDR1 and CDR2 sequences are SGHVS and FNYEAQ. The V end was cut by 5 bases, the J end by 5 bases, with 15 bases between. CDR3 region: CASSRLRDLETQYF. The DNA for the CDR3 is TGTGCCAGCAGCCGGCTTAGAGACTTGGAGACCCAGTACTTC.

The V gene is TRBV5-5, the J gene TRBJ2-3, with 16 bases lining up with TRBD2. The CDR3 consists of 18 residues. V lost 3 bases, J lost 3 bases, and 7 bases stayed unmatched. CDR1 is SGHKS and CDR2 is YYEKEE in the germline V gene (reference sequence). CDR3 region: CASSSGTSGGARTDTQYF. CDR3 bases: TGTGCCAGCAGCTCCGGGACTAGCGGGGGGGCGAGGACAGATACGCAGTATTTT. Filled out from reference TRBV5-5 and TRBJ2-3, the complete variable domain reads DAGVTQSPTHLIKTRGQQVTLRCSPISGHKSVSWYQQVLGQGPQFIFQYYEKEERGRGNFPDRFSARQFPNYSSELNVNALLLGDSALYLCASSSGTSGGARTDTQYFGPGTRLTVL.

At least ten counts were recorded for this clonotype. This chain links TRBV4-2 with TRBJ1-2, with D tentatively TRBD1 (5 bases). The V end lost 0 bases, the J end lost 3 bases, and 11 bases lay between the germline ends. Germline V gives CDR1 LGHNA, CDR2 YNFKEQ. The CDR3 consists of 15 residues. The CDR3 DNA follows: TGTGCCAGCAGCCAAGATGCCGGCAGGGACTATGGCTACACCTTC. Protein product: CASSQDAGRDYGYTF.

This clonotype was detected only a few times. This chain connects TRBV20-1 to TRBJ1-5; 7 positions agree with TRBD1. With V trimmed by 4 bases and J by 6 bases, 6 bases remained unmatched. The CDR3 consists of 13 residues. The V gene's germline CDR1 is DFQATT and CDR2 SNEGSKA (reference sequence). This CDR3 is CSAILGGIQPQHF. The CDR3 bases are TGCAGTGCTATTTTAGGGGGCATTCAGCCCCAGCATTTT.

This clonotype was seen at least ten times. The chain is built from TRBV5-1 and TRBJ2-1; 10 nucleotides line up with TRBD2. Unmatched junction bases numbered 4, after V lost 2 bases and J lost 2 bases. The germline V gene encodes CDR1 SGHRS and CDR2 YFSETQ. This CDR3 region has 16 residues. The CDR3, as DNA: TGCGCCAGCAGCTTCTGGACTAGCGGTGCCTACAATGAGCAGTTCTTC. It specifies CASSFWTSGAYNEQFF.

This clonotype has ten or more counts. The chain links TRBV7-2 to TRBJ2-3; TRBD2 agrees at 10 bases. The germline V gene encodes CDR1 SGHTA and CDR2 FQGNSA. The CDR3 length is 16 residues. The V and J ends lost 11 bases and 1 base, in that order; junction bases with no gene match: 12. The chain's CDR3 is CASVASGGRGTDTQYF. The CDR3 DNA is TGTGCCTCGGTGGCTAGCGGGGGACGCGGCACAGATACGCAGTATTTT.

There are many counts of this clonotype. The gene calls are TRBV3-1 and TRBJ2-4, with 13 bases matching TRBD2. The CDR3 length is 18 residues. Germline trimming cut 1 base from V and 3 bases from J; bases unmatched to any gene: 6. Germline lookup yields CDR1 LGHDT and CDR2 YNNKEL (reference sequence). The CDR3 reads CASSQGTSGGNVKNIQYF. In nucleotides, the CDR3 is TGTGCCAGCAGCCAAGGGACTAGCGGGGGAAACGTCAAAAACATTCAGTACTTC.

This clonotype has just a few counts. This chain connects TRBV4-3 to TRBJ2-7; no clear D. The CDR3 has 14 amino acids. Trimming stripped 5 bases from V and 5 bases from J, with 16 bases between. Germline CDR1 is LGHNA and CDR2 is YSLEER. CDR3 in amino acids: CASSRWNAMNEQYF. As DNA, the CDR3 is TGCGCCAGCAGCAGGTGGAACGCGATGAACGAGCAGTACTTC.

The sample holds many counts of this clonotype. The CDR3 sequence: CASRRQGNSPLHF. In nucleotides, the CDR3 is TGTGCCAGCAGACGACAGGGAAATTCACCCCTCCACTTT. This chain links TRBV6-1 with TRBJ1-6; 7 nucleotides match TRBD1. V was clipped by 6 bases and J by 7 bases; unmatched bases: 3. The CDR3 consists of 13 residues. Per germline, CDR1 MNHNS and CDR2 SASEGT.

In regard to this clonotype: This may come from a read error, since a much larger clone is one base off. CDR3 protein: CGASEDSNQPQHF. The CDR3 DNA reads as TGCGGTGCTAGCGAGGATAGCAATCAGCCCCAGCATTTT. This chain joins TRBV20-1 and TRBJ1-5, with D unresolved. The CDR3 is 13 residues long. Germline CDR1 DFQATT, CDR2 SNEGSKA (reference sequence).

This clonotype was seen a handful of times. The CDR3: CAWTPGLTERTGELFF. CDR3 DNA sequence: TGTGCCTGGACCCCGGGGCTAACCGAACGAACCGGGGAGCTGTTTTTT. The rearrangement links TRBV30 to TRBJ2-2; either TRBD1 or TRBD2 may supply D (5 bases each). CDR1 and CDR2 (germline): GTSNPN, SVGIG (reference sequence). Trimming cost V 4 bases and J 5 bases, with 20 bases left between them. CDR3 length: 16 residues.

This clonotype was counted many times. V usage is TRBV12-3 or TRBV12-4 and J usage is TRBJ1-2, with 7 bases fitting TRBD1. J was trimmed by 0 bases and V by 4 bases; bases with no gene match: 11. The CDR3 is 17 residues long. CDR3 in DNA: TGTGCCAGCAGTTACCTTAAGGGGGCGTTAGCTAACTATGGCTACACCTTC. Encoded protein: CASSYLKGALANYGYTF.

This clonotype came up a few times. This rearrangement joins TRBV12-3 or TRBV12-4 to TRBJ1-2, with a weak D call TRBD1 (6 bases). Trimming cost V 7 bases and J 4 bases, with 22 bases left between them. CDR3 length equals 16 residues. For the CDR3, the DNA is TGTGCCAGCATGGACAGTCCCATATTCCACCTCTATGGCTACACCTTC. Protein: CASMDSPIFHLYGYTF.

This clonotype has only a few counts. The J gene is TRBJ1-2, the V gene TRBV6-2 or TRBV6-3; 10 bases are shared with TRBD1. CDR1 MNHEY and CDR2 SVGEGT come from the germline V gene. Trimming cost V 5 bases and J 4 bases; bases outside gene matches: 4. The length of the CDR3 is 14 residues. This CDR3 reads CASSHRDRGYGYTF. The CDR3 nucleotides are TGTGCCAGCAGTCACCGGGACAGGGGCTATGGCTACACCTTC.

As to this clonotype: This may come from a read error, since a much larger clone is one base off. This chain connects TRBV7-2 to TRBJ2-2; 10 positions agree with TRBD2. In germline, CDR1 is SGHTA, CDR2 FQGNSA. This CDR3 has 15 residues. V was pared by 0 bases and J by 13 bases, with 8 bases of the junction left unmatched. The CDR3 bases are TGTGCCAGCAGCTTAGCGATCCTAGCGGGGGATGGGCTGTTTTTT. Amino acids: CASSLAILAGDGLFF.

There are a few counts of this clonotype. This rearrangement joins TRBV30 to TRBJ2-3; 10 positions match TRBD2. This CDR3 is 14 amino acids long. The germline V gene has CDR1 GTSNPN and CDR2 SVGIG (reference sequence). V was pared by 5 bases and J by 5 bases, with 7 bases of the junction left unmatched. CDR3 sequence (DNA): TGTGCCTGGTCTAGCGGGAGAGGGGGAGATACGCAGTATTTT. Amino acids: CAWSSGRGGDTQYF. Full variable domain (missing parts from reference TRBV30 and TRBJ2-3): SQTIHQWPATLVQPVGSPLSLECTVEGTSNPNLYWYRQAAGRGLQLLFYSVGIGQISSEVPQNLSASRPQDRQFILSSKKLLLSDSGFYLCAWSSGRGGDTQYFGPGTRLTVL.

There are a few counts of this clonotype. This clone may be a read error of a much larger clone one base away. The genes are TRBV5-1 and TRBJ2-4, with TRBD1 matching over 9 bases. CDR1 and CDR2 (germline): SGHRS, YFSETQ. This CDR3 spans 15 amino acids. Losses at the gene ends were 1 base for V and 12 bases for J; bases not matched to a gene: 11. Written as DNA, the CDR3 is TGCGCCAGCAGCTTGCAACAGGGGGCGGGAGACAGTCAGTACTTC. It codes for CASSLQQGAGDSQYF.

In its sample, this clonotype was seen a few times. The genes are TRBV4-3 and TRBJ2-3, with D possibly called TRBD1 or TRBD2 (5 bases each). Trimming stripped 1 base from V and 4 bases from J, with 9 bases between. The CDR3 is 14 amino acids. The germline CDR1 and CDR2 sequences are LGHNA and YSLEER. The CDR3 is CASSQAGAADTQYF. The CDR3 DNA reads TGCGCCAGCAGCCAAGCCGGGGCGGCAGATACGCAGTATTTT.

The V and J genes are TRBV28 and TRBJ2-1; TRBD1 is a possible D gene (5 bases). V was clipped by 3 bases and J by 2 bases, with 20 bases between them. CDR1 MDHEN and CDR2 SYDVKM come from the germline V gene. The CDR3 covers 18 residues. DNA for the CDR3: TGTGCCAGCAGTTTGTTTATAGGGGCCGGGTCTCCCTACAATGAGCAGTTCTTC. Translation gives CASSLFIGAGSPYNEQFF.

This clonotype came up many times. The V gene is TRBV11-2, the J gene TRBJ2-1, with TRBD2 matching over 8 bases. Germline loops: CDR1 SGHAT, CDR2 FQNNGV. The CDR3 consists of 17 residues. The V and J ends lost 0 bases and 4 bases, in that order; junction bases with no gene match: 8. The CDR3 DNA reads as TGTGCCAGCAGCTTAGATGCCGAGCGGGGGAGATACAATGAGCAGTTCTTC. The encoded protein is CASSLDAERGRYNEQFF.

Many counts were recorded for this clonotype. The CDR3 DNA reads as TGCAGCGTTGATTGGTTCCAGTCCCCTAGCACAGATACGCAGTATTTT. It is translated as CSVDWFQSPSTDTQYF. The chain couples TRBV29-1 to TRBJ2-3; D remains ambiguous. V lost 3 bases, J lost 0 bases, and 16 bases lay in between. The germline V gene encodes CDR1 SQVTM and CDR2 ANQGSEA. The CDR3 spans 16 residues.

This clonotype has a handful of counts. The chain has TRBV7-2 and TRBJ2-2; perhaps TRBD1 as D (5 bases). The CDR3 has 15 amino acids. The V gene lost 4 bases and the J gene lost 4 bases, with 13 bases spanning the gap. CDR1 is SGHTA, CDR2 FQGNSA, per germline. CDR3 DNA sequence: TGTGCCAGCAGCTCGTTTCTACAGGTCACCGGGGAGCTGTTTTTT. Its translation is CASSSFLQVTGELFF.

This sequence joins TRBV3-1 and TRBJ2-1; tentative D call: TRBD2 (6 bases). V lost 1 base to trimming and J lost 5 bases, with 15 bases between them. Germline V CDR1 and CDR2: LGHDT, YNNKEL (reference sequence). This CDR3 comprises 16 residues. In DNA, the CDR3 is TGTGCCAGCAGCCAAGTCCTGCGGGGCAAAAACAATGAGCAGTTCTTC. Its protein product is CASSQVLRGKNNEQFF.

V and J are TRBV7-2 and TRBJ2-1, with TRBD2 identical over 9 bases. The V gene end was trimmed by 4 bases and the J gene end by 4 bases; junction bases not matched to a gene: 5. Germline V gene lookup returns CDR1 SGHTA and CDR2 FQGNSA. The CDR3 covers 15 residues. The DNA of the CDR3 is TGTGCCAGCAGCTGGGCGGGAGGGCTATACAATGAGCAGTTCTTC. Residues: CASSWAGGLYNEQFF.

This clonotype was observed at least ten times. The chain employs TRBV6-6 and TRBJ2-7, with TRBD2 as a possible D gene (7 bases). The CDR3 spans 13 residues. Germline V gene sequence: CDR1 MNHNY, CDR2 SVGAGI (reference sequence). V lost 2 bases to trimming and J lost 5 bases, with 10 bases between them. CDR3 nucleotide sequence: TGTGCCAGCAGTTACACGGGGGGCAACGAGCAGTACTTC. It specifies CASSYTGGNEQYF.

This clonotype was observed many times. The chain recombines TRBV5-1 with TRBJ2-1; a possible D gene is TRBD2 (6 bases). The CDR3 consists of 15 residues. V was cut by 4 bases and J by 7 bases, with 18 bases left in between. Germline loops: CDR1 SGHRS, CDR2 YFSETQ. Written as DNA, the CDR3 is TGCGCCAGCAGCAATGTCCGGCAGGGAGGAAATGAGCAGTTCTTC. Translated, it gives CASSNVRQGGNEQFF. Together with reference TRBV5-1 and TRBJ2-1, the CDR3 gives the full variable domain: KAGVTQTPRYLIKTRGQQVTLSCSPISGHRSVSWYQQTPGQGLQFLFEYFSETQRNKGNFPGRFSGRQFSNSRSEMNVSTLELGDSALYLCASSNVRQGGNEQFFGPGTRLTVL.

This clonotype was recorded at least ten times. The gene calls are TRBV6-4 and TRBJ2-1; 8 positions match TRBD2. The CDR3 sequence is 15 residues long. V lost 2 bases, J lost 10 bases, and 10 bases stayed unmatched. From germline, CDR1 is MRHNA and CDR2 SNTAGT. CDR3 loop: CASSDGISGTNEQFF. In DNA, the CDR3 is TGTGCCAGCAGTGACGGGATTAGCGGGACTAACGAGCAGTTCTTC.

This sequence joins TRBV6-5 and TRBJ1-4, with TRBD1 matching over 11 bases. V lost 2 bases and J lost 5; bases outside the gene matches: 4. Germline V CDR1 and CDR2: MNHEY, SVGAGI. This CDR3 region has 16 residues. CDR3 amino acids: CASSYGGTGGNEKLFF. In DNA form, the CDR3 reads TGTGCCAGCAGTTACGGCGGGACAGGGGGAAATGAAAAACTGTTTTTT.

On this clonotype itself: The junction differs from germline at one of its ends, possibly a read error. The chain is built from TRBV5-1 and TRBJ2-7, with D possibly TRBD2 on 6 matching bases. Looked up from germline, CDR1 is SGHRS and CDR2 is YFSETQ. This CDR3 comprises 17 residues. The CDR3, as DNA: TGCGCCAGCAGCCCGCAACCGACTAGGGCAGGGTTCAACGAGCATTACTTC. Protein sequence: CASSPQPTRAGFNEHYF.

This clonotype came up many times. This rearrangement joins TRBV29-1 to TRBJ2-1; tentatively, D is TRBD2 (5 bases). Germline values: CDR1 SQVTM, CDR2 ANQGSEA. V was shortened by 3 bases and J by 4 bases, with 10 bases between the two germline ends. This CDR3 contains 13 residues. The CDR3 DNA is TGCAGCGTTGAGAGGACGGGGTACAATGAGCAGTTCTTC. It specifies CSVERTGYNEQFF.

The chain combines TRBV15 with TRBJ1-1, with TRBD1 matching 12 bases. Germline loops: CDR1 LNHNV, CDR2 YYDKDF (reference sequence). The CDR3 runs to 19 residues. V trimming: 0 bases; J trimming: 1 base; junction bases outside the gene matches: 9. The CDR3 region has the DNA TGTGCCACCAGCAGAGACACCGGGACAGGGGGCATTGGGAACACTGAAGCTTTCTTT. Its protein is CATSRDTGTGGIGNTEAFF.

By its share, this clonotype is medium-sized. The chain recombines TRBV12-3 or TRBV12-4 with TRBJ2-7; TRBD1 matches at 8 bases. V was clipped by 4 bases and J by 1 base; unmatched bases: 3. This CDR3 has 14 residues. CDR3 residues: CASSWTGRSYEQYF. DNA of the CDR3: TGTGCCAGCAGTTGGACAGGGCGTTCCTACGAGCAGTACTTC.